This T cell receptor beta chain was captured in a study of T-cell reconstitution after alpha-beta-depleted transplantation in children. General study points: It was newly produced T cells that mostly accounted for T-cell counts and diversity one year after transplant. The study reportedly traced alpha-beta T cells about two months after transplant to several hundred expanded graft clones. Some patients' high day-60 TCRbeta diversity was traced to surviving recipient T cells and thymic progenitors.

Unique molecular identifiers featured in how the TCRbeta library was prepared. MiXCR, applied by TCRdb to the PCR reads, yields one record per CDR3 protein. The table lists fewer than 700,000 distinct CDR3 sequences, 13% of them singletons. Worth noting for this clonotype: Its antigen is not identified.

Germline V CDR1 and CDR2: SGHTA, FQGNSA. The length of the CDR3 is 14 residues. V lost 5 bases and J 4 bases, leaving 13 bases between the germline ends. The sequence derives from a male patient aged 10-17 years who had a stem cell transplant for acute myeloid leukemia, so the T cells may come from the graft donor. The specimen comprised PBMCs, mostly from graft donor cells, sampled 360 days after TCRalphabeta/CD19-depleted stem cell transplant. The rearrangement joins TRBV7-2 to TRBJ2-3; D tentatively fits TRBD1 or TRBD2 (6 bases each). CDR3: CASSPVGGPDTQYF. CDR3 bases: TGTGCCAGCAGCCCTGTAGGGGGGCCAGATACGCAGTATTTT.